This TCR beta chain was sequenced during a study of blood T cell repertoires in COVID-19. Across the whole study: Sites across the United States, Italy and Spain contributed samples from acute and convalescent COVID-19.

The CDR3 has 13 residues. The V end was cut by 3 bases, the J end by 4 bases, with 9 bases between. Per the germline V gene, CDR1 is LGHNT and CDR2 is FRNRAP. Donors were grouped by their self-reported clinical history. TCRdb's copy holds only in-frame clones and misses some; the assay was immunoSEQ multiplex PCR. The sample contains around 300,000 clones, approximately 88% of which appear only once. The sequencing sample was made of PBMCs or T cells enriched from blood (not recorded which). The origin of this receptor is a woman between 40 and 50 years old who had recovered from COVID-19. The V gene is TRBV12-5, the J gene TRBJ1-2; D is unresolved. CDR3 amino acids: CASGFEGSYGYTF. The CDR3, as DNA: TGTGCTAGTGGTTTTGAGGGTAGCTATGGCTACACCTTC.